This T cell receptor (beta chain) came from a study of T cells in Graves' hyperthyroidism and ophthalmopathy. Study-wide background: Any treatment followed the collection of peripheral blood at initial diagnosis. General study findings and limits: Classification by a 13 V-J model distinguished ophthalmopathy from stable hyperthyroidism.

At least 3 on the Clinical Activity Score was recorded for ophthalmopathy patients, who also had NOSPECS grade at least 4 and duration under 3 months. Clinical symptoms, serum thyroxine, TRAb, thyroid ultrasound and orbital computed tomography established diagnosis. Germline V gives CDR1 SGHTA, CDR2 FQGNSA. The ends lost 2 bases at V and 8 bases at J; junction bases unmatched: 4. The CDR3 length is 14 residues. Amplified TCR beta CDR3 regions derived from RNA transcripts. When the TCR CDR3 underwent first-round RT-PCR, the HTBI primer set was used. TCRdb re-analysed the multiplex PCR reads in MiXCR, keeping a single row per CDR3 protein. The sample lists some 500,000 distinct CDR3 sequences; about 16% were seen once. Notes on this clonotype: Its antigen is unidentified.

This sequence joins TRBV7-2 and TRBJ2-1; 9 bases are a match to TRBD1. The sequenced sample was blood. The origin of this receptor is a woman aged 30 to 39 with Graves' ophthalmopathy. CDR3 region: CASSLRDRVDEQFF. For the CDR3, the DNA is TGTGCCAGCAGCTTACGGGACAGGGTCGATGAGCAGTTCTTC.